The 29 T cell receptor beta chains presented below share a single source sample, sequenced in a study of identifying expanded T cells in peripheral blood. Repertoires were generated with immunoSEQ multiplex PCR, while TCRdb's copy carries only in-frame clones and drops some. Of approximately 85,000 clones in the sample, 88% were seen once. The specimen was blood. The receptor source for this set is a person aged 18 to 75 in good health.

The rearrangement joins TRBV7-9 to TRBJ2-5; possibly TRBD1 for D (6 bases). The CDR3 sequence is 16 residues long. Deletions cut 7 bases from V and 2 bases from J, with 20 bases between. Germline CDR1 reads SEHNR; CDR2 reads FQNEAQ (reference sequence). The CDR3 nucleotides are TGTGCCAGCAACGTCAACCAGGGGTCCAGTCAAGAGACCCAGTACTTC. Protein: CASNVNQGSSQETQYF. The complete variable domain, with remaining parts taken from reference TRBV7-9 and TRBJ2-5, reads DTGVSQNPRHKITKRGQNVTFRCDPISEHNRLYWYRQTLGQGPEFLTYFQNEAQLEKSRLLSDRFSAERPKGSFSTLEIQRTEQGDSAMYLCASNVNQGSSQETQYFGPGTRLLVL.

V usage is TRBV4-1 and J usage is TRBJ2-5; 13 bases map to TRBD2. The CDR3 length is 14 residues. CDR1 and CDR2 (germline): MGHRA, YSYEKL. Trimming took 4 bases from V and 10 from J; bases not matched to a gene: 6. CDR3: CASSRAGTSGDQYF. The CDR3 DNA reads TGCGCCAGCAGCCGAGCCGGGACTAGCGGGGACCAGTACTTC.

V and J are TRBV14 and TRBJ1-6; unclear D gene. V was cut by 1 base and J by 12 bases, with 10 bases left in between. CDR1 is SGHDN and CDR2 is FVKESK in the germline V gene. This CDR3 contains 13 residues. The CDR3 DNA reads TGTGCCAGCAGCCAAGCGGCAAAGGAACCCCTCCACTTT. Residues: CASSQAAKEPLHF. Complete variable domain (other parts from reference TRBV14 and TRBJ1-6): EAGVTQFPSHSVIEKGQTVTLRCDPISGHDNLYWYRRVMGKEIKFLLHFVKESKQDESGMPNNRFLAERTGGTYSTLKVQPAELEDSGVYFCASSQAAKEPLHFGNGTRLTVT.

V and J are TRBV7-9 and TRBJ1-1; TRBD1 aligns across 9 bases. Germline lookup yields CDR1 SEHNR and CDR2 FQNEAQ (reference sequence). The CDR3 length is 16 residues. V trimming: 5 bases; J trimming: 6 bases; junction bases outside the gene matches: 13. In DNA, the CDR3 is TGTGCCAGCAGCGTACCGGGACAGGGACTCACAGCTGAAGCTTTCTTT. Translation: CASSVPGQGLTAEAFF.

The chain has TRBV15 and TRBJ2-3; no definite D call. The germline V gene has CDR1 LNHNV and CDR2 YYDKDF (reference sequence). This CDR3 has 12 amino acids. Trimming took off 5 bases at V and 4 bases at J, with 7 bases between the two ends. CDR3 in DNA: TGTGCCACCAGCTCCCGGCCAGATACGCAGTATTTT. Residues: CATSSRPDTQYF. The whole variable domain, remainder taken from reference TRBV15 and TRBJ2-3, is DAMVIQNPRYQVTQFGKPVTLSCSQTLNHNVMYWYQQKSSQAPKLLFHYYDKDFNNEADTPDNFQSRRPNTSFCFLDIRSPGLGDTAMYLCATSSRPDTQYFGPGTRLTVL.

V gene TRBV11-2 combines with J gene TRBJ1-4; TRBD1 matches at 7 bases. With 3 bases clipped from V and 0 bases from J, the junction kept 4 bases outside the gene matches. CDR1 is SGHAT and CDR2 is FQNNGV in the germline V gene. This CDR3 has 16 amino acids. CDR3 DNA sequence: TGTGCCAGCAGCTTCGATCAGGGGGCAACTAATGAAAAACTGTTTTTT. Its translation: CASSFDQGATNEKLFF.

This rearrangement joins TRBV5-4 to TRBJ2-5, with a possible D match to TRBD2 (6 bases). The CDR3 is 15 residues long. In germline, CDR1 is SGHNT, CDR2 YYREEE (reference sequence). V lost 3 bases and J 2 bases, leaving 14 bases between the germline ends. As DNA, the CDR3 is TGTGCCAGCAGCTCTAAACTGGGGGGTCAAGAGACCCAGTACTTC. This translates into CASSSKLGGQETQYF.

The gene calls are TRBV11-2 and TRBJ2-1; D is uncertain. The CDR3 consists of 15 residues. Germline V lookup: CDR1 SGHAT, CDR2 FQNNGV. V was trimmed by 1 base and J by 2 bases, leaving 9 bases between them. The chain's CDR3 is CASSLVPPTYNEQFF. The CDR3 nucleotides are TGTGCCAGCAGCTTAGTTCCACCCACCTACAATGAGCAGTTCTTC.

The chain uses TRBV5-6 and TRBJ1-1; no definite D call. CDR1 and CDR2 from the germline V gene are SGHDT and YYEEEE. V was cut by 0 bases and J by 3 bases, with 12 bases left in between. This CDR3 is 15 amino acids long. The chain's CDR3 is CASSLAVRLYTEAFF. The CDR3 DNA reads TGTGCCAGCAGCTTGGCCGTAAGGCTGTACACTGAAGCTTTCTTT. Full variable domain (outside the CDR3, taken from reference TRBV5-6 and TRBJ1-1): DAGVTQSPTHLIKTRGQQVTLRCSPKSGHDTVSWYQQALGQGPQFIFQYYEEEERQRGNFPDRFSGHQFPNYSSELNVNALLLGDSALYLCASSLAVRLYTEAFFGQGTRLTVV.

This chain joins TRBV18 and TRBJ1-4; D unresolved. This CDR3 comprises 18 residues. Looked up from germline, CDR1 is KGHSH and CDR2 is LQKENI. Trimming took off 0 bases at V and 0 bases at J, with 14 bases between the two ends. The CDR3 region has the DNA TGTGCCAGCTCACCACCCTCCCCCGGGCTCCCAACTAATGAAAAACTGTTTTTT. Amino acid sequence: CASSPPSPGLPTNEKLFF.

The chain uses TRBV19 and TRBJ2-7, with TRBD1 matching over 11 bases. The germline gives CDR1 LNHDA, CDR2 SQIVND (reference sequence). Losses at the gene ends were 5 bases for V and 1 base for J; bases not matched to a gene: 4. The CDR3 is made up of 15 amino acids. CDR3 in amino acids: CASSFGQGASYEQYF. In nucleotides, the CDR3 is TGTGCCAGTAGTTTTGGACAGGGGGCGTCCTACGAGCAGTACTTC.

V usage is TRBV5-4 and J usage is TRBJ2-1; 14 nucleotides agree with TRBD2. The J segment lost 3 bases and the V segment lost 3 bases, leaving 5 bases of the junction unmatched. From germline, CDR1 is SGHNT and CDR2 YYREEE (reference sequence). The CDR3 contains 17 residues. CDR3 nucleotide sequence: TGTGCCAGCAGCTCGTTGACTAGCGGGGGGGTCTACAATGAGCAGTTCTTC. Encoded protein: CASSSLTSGGVYNEQFF.

The V gene is TRBV19, the J gene TRBJ1-2; possible D gene TRBD1, 6 bases. Trimming took 6 bases from V and 2 from J, leaving 22 bases between them. CDR1 is LNHDA, CDR2 SQIVND, per germline (reference sequence). CDR3 length: 17 amino acids. The CDR3 spells CASSSPDTGSLNYGYTF. In nucleotides, the CDR3 is TGTGCCAGTAGCTCCCCTGACACAGGGAGCTTAAACTATGGCTACACCTTC.

This chain links TRBV28 with TRBJ1-2; possible D gene TRBD1, 6 bases. The CDR3 is 16 amino acids. Trimming left V 0 bases short and J 1 base short, with 12 bases between. Per germline, CDR1 MDHEN and CDR2 SYDVKM. Here the CDR3 reads CASSLWDSVFNYGYTF. Here the CDR3 DNA reads TGTGCCAGCAGTTTATGGGACAGCGTATTTAACTATGGCTACACCTTC.

The chain has TRBV4-3 and TRBJ2-1; 10 nucleotides match TRBD2. The CDR3 extends over 17 amino acids. Trimming took 3 bases from V and 6 from J; bases not matched to a gene: 11. Germline CDR1 and CDR2: LGHNA and YSLEER. The CDR3 bases are TGCGCCAGCAGCCAGGCTACTTTAGCGGGGGGCCGCAATGAGCAGTTCTTC. Protein sequence: CASSQATLAGGRNEQFF.

J is TRBJ1-1 and V is TRBV28; 8 bases line up with TRBD1. Germline trimming cut 3 bases from V and 3 bases from J; bases unmatched to any gene: 12. The CDR3 covers 17 residues. Germline loops: CDR1 MDHEN, CDR2 SYDVKM. The DNA of the CDR3 is TGTGCCAGCAGTTTGTGGGGCAGGGGGCTTTTGGACACTGAAGCTTTCTTT. Amino acid sequence: CASSLWGRGLLDTEAFF.

The V call is TRBV23-1, the J call TRBJ2-1; TRBD1 matches 8 bases. TRBV23-1 is classed as an ORF, of uncertain function. The trim removed 1 base at V and 8 bases at J, leaving 10 bases unmatched. The CDR3 runs to 16 residues. DNA for the CDR3: TGCGCCAGCAGTCAATTCGGCAGGGGGCGCATGGATGAGCAGTTCTTC. Translation: CASSQFGRGRMDEQFF.

The V call is TRBV7-2, the J call TRBJ2-3, with 9 bases aligning to TRBD2. V lost 6 bases and J lost 6; bases outside the gene matches: 13. Germline V lookup: CDR1 SGHTA, CDR2 FQGNSA. This CDR3 contains 16 residues. The CDR3 protein is CASRKGVAGARDTQYF. DNA for the CDR3: TGTGCCAGCAGAAAGGGGGTAGCGGGGGCGAGGGATACGCAGTATTTT.

The chain has TRBV5-8 and TRBJ2-5, with 9 bases that match TRBD1. The junction had 5 bases not matched to a gene; V was cut back by 0 bases and J by 5 bases. The CDR3 runs 15 residues. CDR1 SGHTS and CDR2 YDEGEE come from the germline V gene. CDR3 nucleotides: TGTGCCAGCAGCTTGGGGGACAGGGTATCGGAGACCCAGTACTTC. Its translation is CASSLGDRVSETQYF. Looking up the rest from reference TRBV5-8 and TRBJ2-5 gives the full variable domain: EAGVTQSPTHLIKTRGQQATLRCSPISGHTSVYWYQQALGLGLQFLLWYDEGEERNRGNFPPRFSGRQFPNYSSELNVNALELEDSALYLCASSLGDRVSETQYFGPGTRLLVL.

The chain links TRBV6-5 to TRBJ2-3; D is unclear. This CDR3 region has 14 residues. The germline CDR1 and CDR2 sequences are MNHEY and SVGAGI. Trimming cost V 2 bases and J 2 bases, with 8 bases left between them. The CDR3: CASSYASYTDTQYF. As DNA, the CDR3 is TGTGCCAGCAGTTACGCAAGTTACACAGATACGCAGTATTTT.

This chain uses TRBV6-5 with TRBJ2-5, with D possibly TRBD1 on 5 matching bases. V gave up 8 bases and J gave up 5 bases, with 12 bases separating them. Looked up from germline, CDR1 is MNHEY and CDR2 is SVGAGI. The CDR3 spans 12 residues. CDR3 amino acids: CASAGRAETQYF. For the CDR3, the DNA is TGTGCCAGCGCCGGCAGGGCGGAGACCCAGTACTTC.

The chain joins TRBV11-2 to TRBJ2-5; D is ambiguous. This CDR3 contains 11 residues. The ends were cut back, 4 bases at V and 1 base at J, with 1 base in the middle. Per the germline V gene, CDR1 is SGHAT and CDR2 is FQNNGV. Here the CDR3 reads CASSSQETQYF. The CDR3 nucleotides read TGTGCCAGCAGCTCCCAAGAGACCCAGTACTTC.

This CDR3 reads CASSPGLSDPYEQYF. The CDR3 DNA follows: TGCGCCAGCAGCCCGGGACTCAGCGACCCTTACGAGCAGTACTTC. The rearrangement uses TRBV4-3 and TRBJ2-7; D perhaps matches TRBD2 (6 bases). The CDR3 is made up of 15 amino acids. From germline, CDR1 is LGHNA and CDR2 YSLEER. V was cut by 4 bases and J by 4 bases, with 17 bases left in between.

The chain employs TRBV13 and TRBJ2-7; the D gene is possibly TRBD1 (6 bases). This CDR3 region has 13 residues. V lost 2 bases and J 3 bases, leaving 8 bases between the germline ends. Per the germline V gene, CDR1 is PRHDT and CDR2 is FYEKMQ (reference sequence). The DNA of the CDR3 is TGTGCCAGCAGCTTATTCAGGGGCTACGAGCAGTACTTC. As protein: CASSLFRGYEQYF.

The chain has TRBV19 and TRBJ1-6; tentative D call: TRBD1 (5 bases). V lost 2 bases to trimming and J lost 7 bases, with 12 bases between them. The germline CDR1 and CDR2 sequences are LNHDA and SQIVND (reference sequence). This CDR3 is 15 amino acids long. The CDR3: CASSINWGGNSPLHF. CDR3 nucleotides: TGTGCCAGTAGTATAAATTGGGGGGGGAATTCACCCCTCCACTTT. Drawing the rest from reference TRBV19 and TRBJ1-6, the complete variable domain is DGGITQSPKYLFRKEGQNVTLSCEQNLNHDAMYWYRQDPGQGLRLIYYSQIVNDFQKGDIAEGYSVSREKKESFPLTVTSAQKNPTAFYLCASSINWGGNSPLHFGNGTRLTVT.

This rearrangement joins TRBV5-6 to TRBJ1-1; weak D call: TRBD1 (6 bases). The CDR3 spans 12 residues. Per the germline V gene, CDR1 is SGHDT and CDR2 is YYEEEE. The V gene lost 3 bases and the J gene lost 5 bases, with 8 bases spanning the gap. The CDR3 region has the DNA TGTGCCAGCAGCTGGGGGCTGACTGAAGCTTTCTTT. Protein sequence: CASSWGLTEAFF.

Of note for this clone: A read error likely explains this, since a far larger clone differs by one base. The same CDR3 arises from other DNA sequences in this sample as well. The rearrangement uses TRBV5-4 and TRBJ2-7, with D tentatively TRBD2 (7 bases). The CDR3 contains 14 residues. Trimming removed 4 bases from V and 0 bases from J, with 11 bases in between. Germline V lookup: CDR1 SGHNT, CDR2 YYREEE (reference sequence). The CDR3 nucleotides read TGTGCCAGCAGCCCAGGGGACTACTCCTACGAGCAGTACTTC. It specifies CASSPGDYSYEQYF.

This clone is a singleton in its sample. The chain links TRBV7-9 to TRBJ1-2; TRBD1 might be the D (6 bases). Germline-derived CDR1 and CDR2 are SEHNR and FQNEAQ (reference sequence). The length of the CDR3 is 13 residues. The V and J ends lost 3 bases and 4 bases respectively, with 9 bases between them. The CDR3 spells CASSFQDSYGYTF. The CDR3 nucleotides are TGTGCCAGCAGCTTTCAGGACAGCTATGGCTACACCTTC.

The chain uses TRBV5-1 and TRBJ2-5; the D gene is possibly TRBD2 (6 bases). Germline CDR1 is SGHRS and CDR2 is YFSETQ. CDR3 length: 17 amino acids. V lost 4 bases and J 0 bases, leaving 19 bases between the germline ends. CDR3 coding DNA: TGCGCCAGCAGCCCGACCCGCGGGAAAGGGGACCAAGAGACCCAGTACTTC. Translated: CASSPTRGKGDQETQYF.